Shown below are 24 T cell receptor beta chains from a single sample sequenced in a study of beta chain features in type 1 diabetes. All of the isolated RNA was reverse transcribed, so expressed TCRB transcripts were sequenced. Sequenced by immunoSEQ multiplex PCR; TCRdb stores in-frame clones only, minus some. The sample lists a few hundred thousand clones; around 16% were seen once. Their target antigens are unknown. Study-wide findings and caveats: Across all four CD4+ subsets, people with type 1 diabetes showed modestly shorter TCRB CDR3s.

The sample comprised naive CD4+ T cells from blood. These receptors originate from a man aged 25-40 years with type 1 diabetes.

This clone was picked up a small number of times. J is TRBJ2-7 and V is TRBV30; 8 bases match TRBD2. The length of the CDR3 is 15 residues. The germline V gene has CDR1 GTSNPN and CDR2 SVGIG (reference sequence). V gave up 3 bases and J gave up 0 bases; unmatched junction bases: 7. The CDR3 spells CAWRTTSGGSYEQYF. In nucleotides, the CDR3 is TGTGCCTGGAGGACCACTAGCGGAGGCTCCTACGAGCAGTACTTC.

This clone has just a few counts. This chain joins TRBV5-1 and TRBJ2-5, with D perhaps matching TRBD1 or TRBD2 (5 bases each). V gave up 1 base and J gave up 9 bases, with 16 bases separating them. Germline CDR1 and CDR2: SGHRS and YFSETQ. There are 14 residues in the CDR3. The CDR3 reads CASSLIGAGESQYF. The CDR3 bases are TGCGCCAGCAGCTTGATCGGGGCCGGGGAATCCCAGTACTTC.

This clone was picked up a small number of times. The chain links TRBV29-1 to TRBJ2-1; 7 nucleotides agree with TRBD2. Trimming took 2 bases from V and 7 from J; bases not matched to a gene: 11. The CDR3 covers 15 residues. Germline CDR1 SQVTM, CDR2 ANQGSEA. CDR3 coding DNA: TGCAGCGTTGAATATCATGCGGGAGCGCCTAATGAGCAGTTCTTC. The encoded protein is CSVEYHAGAPNEQFF.

The gene calls are TRBV28 and TRBJ2-7; the match to TRBD1 covers 7 bases. This CDR3 region has 11 residues. V dropped 10 bases and J dropped 12; count of bases not matched to a gene: 12. The V gene's germline CDR1 is MDHEN and CDR2 SYDVKM. This CDR3 reads CAIKPGTAWYF. CDR3 coding DNA: TGTGCCATCAAGCCCGGGACAGCCTGGTACTTC.

This clone came up a few times. The chain links TRBV9 to TRBJ2-3; TRBD1 is a possible D gene (5 bases). Germline CDR1 and CDR2: SGDLS and YYNGEE. Trimming left V 0 bases short and J 1 base short, with 9 bases between. The CDR3 covers 15 residues. The CDR3 DNA reads as TGTGCCAGCAGCGTAGAATCGACAGGCACAGATACGCAGTATTTT. Its translation: CASSVESTGTDTQYF.

This rearrangement joins TRBV6-5 to TRBJ2-3, with unresolved D. Germline loops: CDR1 MNHEY, CDR2 SVGAGI. This CDR3 region has 14 residues. Trimming left V 3 bases short and J 0 bases short, with 7 bases between. The CDR3, as DNA: TGTGCCAGCAGTTATGCCAAGAGCACAGATACGCAGTATTTT. This encodes CASSYAKSTDTQYF.

The chain joins TRBV11-2 to TRBJ2-6; 7 nucleotides match TRBD1. This CDR3 contains 17 residues. The germline CDR1 and CDR2 sequences are SGHAT and FQNNGV. Trimming cost V 4 bases and J 0 bases; bases outside gene matches: 6. The CDR3 spells CASSSTGRGSGANVLTF. CDR3 nucleotides: TGTGCCAGCAGCTCGACAGGGCGAGGCTCTGGGGCCAACGTCCTGACTTTC. Filled out from reference TRBV11-2 and TRBJ2-6, the complete variable domain reads EAGVAQSPRYKIIEKRQSVAFWCNPISGHATLYWYQQILGQGPKLLIQFQNNGVVDDSQLPKDRFSAERLKGVDSTLKIQPAKLEDSAVYLCASSSTGRGSGANVLTFGAGSRLTVL.

The rearrangement uses TRBV30 and TRBJ2-5; no definite D call. V lost 2 bases to trimming and J lost 5 bases, with 12 bases between them. CDR3 length equals 13 residues. The V gene's germline CDR1 is GTSNPN and CDR2 SVGIG (reference sequence). The CDR3 bases are TGTGCCTGGAGTCCGAAGCAGAAGGAGACCCAGTACTTC. Its translation: CAWSPKQKETQYF.

This clone appeared a few times. This chain joins TRBV18 and TRBJ2-5; the D gene could be TRBD1 or TRBD2 (5 bases each). CDR3 size: 13 residues. The V gene lost 8 bases and the J gene lost 1 base, with 11 bases spanning the gap. Germline V gene lookup returns CDR1 KGHSH and CDR2 LQKENI. CDR3 sequence reads: CASPGTSQETQYF. CDR3 nucleotide sequence: TGTGCCAGCCCAGGGACGAGCCAAGAGACCCAGTACTTC.

This clone was seen a handful of times. The chain joins TRBV7-2 to TRBJ2-5, with 9 bases that match TRBD2. The CDR3 covers 14 residues. The ends lost 3 bases at V and 5 bases at J; junction bases unmatched: 4. Germline V gene sequence: CDR1 SGHTA, CDR2 FQGNSA. The CDR3 sequence: CASSFRGRAETQYF. For the CDR3, the DNA is TGTGCCAGCAGCTTTCGCGGGAGGGCTGAGACCCAGTACTTC.

This clone was detected only a few times. The chain links TRBV10-3 to TRBJ1-3, with D perhaps matching TRBD1 (6 bases). From germline, CDR1 is ENHRY and CDR2 SYGVKD. The CDR3 is 14 amino acids. V shed 6 bases and J shed 1 base, with 10 bases lying between them. CDR3 nucleotides: TGTGCCATCAGGACAGGTTATTCTGGAAACACCATATATTTT. Its translation is CAIRTGYSGNTIYF.

The chain uses TRBV6-1 and TRBJ1-5; D not resolved. Germline assignment: CDR1 MNHNS and CDR2 SASEGT. The CDR3 has 15 residues. The V end lost 2 bases, the J end lost 3 bases, and 11 bases lay between the germline ends. Here the CDR3 reads CASSELPRHNQPQHF. The CDR3 coding sequence is TGTGCCAGCAGTGAATTACCACGTCACAATCAGCCCCAGCATTTT.

In its sample, this clone was seen a few times. Here the CDR3 DNA reads TGTGCCAGCAGCCCCGGACAGGGAGCCTCGAACACCGGGGAGCTGTTTTTT. Protein product: CASSPGQGASNTGELFF. The rearrangement uses TRBV5-4 and TRBJ2-2; 8 bases are shared with TRBD1. V lost 4 bases and J lost 0; bases outside the gene matches: 8. This CDR3 spans 17 amino acids. Germline values: CDR1 SGHNT, CDR2 YYREEE (reference sequence).

This clone was observed a handful of times. The J gene is TRBJ2-7, the V gene TRBV28; 7 bases are a match to TRBD1. Germline loops: CDR1 MDHEN, CDR2 SYDVKM. J lost 2 bases, V lost 5 bases, and 3 bases had no gene match. This CDR3 spans 13 amino acids. CDR3 protein: CASSVGQAYEQYF. Here the CDR3 DNA reads TGTGCCAGCAGTGTCGGACAGGCCTACGAGCAGTACTTC.

This clone was recorded a few times. This chain uses TRBV10-3 with TRBJ2-7; possibly TRBD2 for D (6 bases). This CDR3 has 13 residues. Germline V lookup: CDR1 ENHRY, CDR2 SYGVKD. The V end was cut by 9 bases, the J end by 6 bases, with 18 bases between. CDR3: CAMRRDDGGEQYF. CDR3 bases: TGTGCCATGCGGAGGGACGATGGGGGCGAGCAGTACTTC.

This clone was counted between two and nine times. The chain uses TRBV4-1 and TRBJ2-5, with 7 positions matching TRBD1. The CDR3 contains 14 residues. Trimming took 4 bases from V and 4 from J; bases not matched to a gene: 6. Germline assignment: CDR1 MGHRA and CDR2 YSYEKL. The CDR3 coding sequence is TGCGCCAGCAGCCCGGGAAGGGGGCTAGAGACCCAGTACTTC. As protein: CASSPGRGLETQYF.

This rearrangement joins TRBV7-2 to TRBJ2-3; TRBD2 is a possible D gene (5 bases). Per germline, CDR1 SGHTA and CDR2 FQGNSA. The CDR3 covers 13 residues. The germline V and J ends were trimmed by 7 bases and 5 bases, with 13 bases remaining between them. The chain's CDR3 is CASNFVGKDTQYF. The CDR3 nucleotides read TGTGCCAGCAACTTTGTCGGGAAAGATACGCAGTATTTT.

This clone was counted between two and nine times. The V call is TRBV14, the J call TRBJ1-1, with a possible D match to TRBD1 (5 bases). V lost 1 base to trimming and J lost 6 bases, with 12 bases between them. This CDR3 comprises 14 residues. The germline CDR1 and CDR2 sequences are SGHDN and FVKESK. The CDR3 loop is CASSQGPGKAEAFF. The CDR3 coding sequence is TGTGCCAGCAGCCAAGGTCCAGGGAAGGCTGAAGCTTTCTTT.

This clone appeared a few times. V and J are TRBV7-9 and TRBJ2-1, with 7 bases lining up with TRBD1. The V segment lost 1 base and the J segment 8 bases; nucleotides outside the gene matches: 5. This CDR3 is 14 amino acids long. Germline CDR1 is SEHNR and CDR2 is FQNEAQ (reference sequence). The CDR3 DNA sequence: TGTGCCAGCAGCTTAGAGGGGGCCGGCTATGAGCAGTTCTTC. Translating it yields CASSLEGAGYEQFF. The full variable domain, its missing parts supplied by reference TRBV7-9 and TRBJ2-1, is DTGVSQNPRHKITKRGQNVTFRCDPISEHNRLYWYRQTLGQGPEFLTYFQNEAQLEKSRLLSDRFSAERPKGSFSTLEIQRTEQGDSAMYLCASSLEGAGYEQFFGPGTRLTVL.

In its sample, this clone was seen a few times. This chain uses TRBV20-1 with TRBJ1-4; D uncertain. This CDR3 is built from 10 residues. Germline V gene data show CDR1 as DFQATT and CDR2 as SNEGSKA (reference sequence). The germline V and J ends were trimmed by 3 bases and 8 bases, with 4 bases remaining between them. CDR3 residues: CSAREEKLFF. The CDR3 bases are TGCAGTGCTAGGGAAGAAAAACTGTTTTTT.

The chain carries TRBV7-6 and TRBJ2-7; 8 bases fit TRBD1. The junction had 2 bases not matched to a gene; V was cut back by 2 bases and J by 2 bases. CDR3 length: 14 amino acids. The V gene's germline CDR1 is SGHVS and CDR2 FNYEAQ. In DNA form, the CDR3 reads TGTGCCAGCAGCTTAAGGACAGGGACCTACGAGCAGTACTTC. Encoded protein: CASSLRTGTYEQYF. Drawing the rest from reference TRBV7-6 and TRBJ2-7, the complete variable domain is GAGVSQSPRYKVTKRGQDVALRCDPISGHVSLYWYRQALGQGPEFLTYFNYEAQQDKSGLPNDRFSAERPEGSISTLTIQRTEQRDSAMYRCASSLRTGTYEQYFGPGTRLTVT.

This clone was recorded a few times. This chain links TRBV29-1 with TRBJ2-4; D remains ambiguous. Germline V gives CDR1 SQVTM, CDR2 ANQGSEA. Trimming took 4 bases from V and 0 from J, leaving 7 bases between them. The CDR3 is 13 amino acids. As DNA, the CDR3 is TGCAGCGTTGGAACCCTAGCCAAAAACATTCAGTACTTC. As protein: CSVGTLAKNIQYF. Full variable domain (rest looked up from reference TRBV29-1 and TRBJ2-4): SAVISQKPSRDICQRGTSLTIQCQVDSQVTMMFWYRQQPGQSLTLIATANQGSEATYESGFVIDKFPISRPNLTFSTLTVSNMSPEDSSIYLCSVGTLAKNIQYFGAGTRLSVL.

This clone showed up just a few times. The rearrangement links TRBV7-2 to TRBJ1-1; D gene unclear. This CDR3 is 14 amino acids long. Germline CDR1 and CDR2: SGHTA and FQGNSA. V was trimmed by 3 bases and J by 0 bases, leaving 8 bases between them. The CDR3 protein is CASSFTGMNTEAFF. As DNA, the CDR3 is TGTGCCAGCAGCTTTACGGGCATGAACACTGAAGCTTTCTTT.

A single count supports this clone. V gene TRBV5-1 combines with J gene TRBJ2-5; D is possibly TRBD1 or TRBD2 (5 bases each). V was clipped by 0 bases and J by 5 bases, with 11 bases between them. The CDR3 covers 14 residues. Germline values: CDR1 SGHRS, CDR2 YFSETQ. The CDR3 protein is CASSLAGTGETQYF. In DNA form, the CDR3 reads TGCGCCAGCAGCTTGGCAGGGACCGGGGAGACCCAGTACTTC. Full variable domain (outside the CDR3, taken from reference TRBV5-1 and TRBJ2-5): KAGVTQTPRYLIKTRGQQVTLSCSPISGHRSVSWYQQTPGQGLQFLFEYFSETQRNKGNFPGRFSGRQFSNSRSEMNVSTLELGDSALYLCASSLAGTGETQYFGPGTRLLVL.